This T cell receptor beta chain originates from a study of cytomegalovirus exposure and HLA in healthy donors. Study-level points and caveats: Some highly shared sequence variants likely arose as a pipeline artifact. Three CMV-associated chains proved CMV antigen-specific in vitro.

This CDR3 has 15 residues. From germline, CDR1 is SGHVS and CDR2 FNYEAQ. With 5 bases clipped from V and 0 bases from J, the junction kept 3 bases outside the gene matches. 60 Vbeta and 13 Jbeta primers were used in PCR. In the authors' workflow: Later work found 80 million to 85 million unique TCR beta chains, with about 10 million shared. TCRdb keeps only in-frame clones here, not all; method: immunoSEQ multiplex PCR. V, J and clone size are those of that table, while D and trimming were read from the DNA. The sample has 75,000 to 90,000 clones, roughly 80% seen once. As concerns this clone: Its cognate antigen is unknown.

Sequenced sample: PBMCs. The sequence was collected from a human donor in good health. The chain recombines TRBV7-6 with TRBJ1-3, with TRBD1 matching over 8 bases. CDR3 DNA sequence: TGTGCCAGCAGCGCAGGGGGCTTCTCTGGAAACACCATATATTTT. Its translation: CASSAGGFSGNTIYF. The full variable domain, with the rest looked up from reference TRBV7-6 and TRBJ1-3, is GAGVSQSPRYKVTKRGQDVALRCDPISGHVSLYWYRQALGQGPEFLTYFNYEAQQDKSGLPNDRFSAERPEGSISTLTIQRTEQRDSAMYRCASSAGGFSGNTIYFGEGSWLTVV.